What follows are 11 T cell receptor beta chains derived from one specimen sequenced in a study of molecular identifiers for immune sequencing clone quantification. Each CDR3 protein is one row after TCRdb ran MiXCR on the PCR reads. The data hold roughly 630,000 distinct CDR3 sequences, with roughly 25% observed a single time. Sequenced material: naive CD8+ T cells from blood, with Jurkat cell RNA spiked in. Documented subset: FACS-sorted CD8+CD4-CCR7+CD45RA+ naive T cells. The source is a human donor in good health. Some libraries in this study had Jurkat cell RNA spiked in.

There are many counts of this clonotype. CDR3 in DNA: TGTGCCAGCAGCTTAGAGGTTTTGCCCGGGACAGCCCAAGAGACCCAGTACTTC. Encoded protein: CASSLEVLPGTAQETQYF. This rearrangement joins TRBV7-9 to TRBJ2-5; 7 nucleotides match TRBD1. With 1 base clipped from V and 1 base from J, the junction kept 12 bases outside the gene matches. The CDR3 runs 18 residues. CDR1 and CDR2 from the germline V gene are SEHNR and FQNEAQ (reference sequence).

In its sample, this clonotype was seen many times. One junction end disagrees with the germline gene, perhaps due to a read error. CDR3 coding DNA: TGCGCCAGCAACTTGGACAGACCACCACACATGAACACTGAAGCTTTCTTT. Its protein product is CASNLDRPPHMNTEAFF. The chain is built from TRBV5-1 and TRBJ1-1; D might be TRBD1 (6 bases). This CDR3 is built from 17 residues. Germline CDR1 is SGHRS and CDR2 is YFSETQ.

In its sample, this clonotype was seen many times. This chain joins TRBV10-3 and TRBJ2-3, with D possibly TRBD2 on 6 matching bases. Trimming stripped 11 bases from V and 0 bases from J, with 18 bases between. This CDR3 has 15 residues. Looked up from germline, CDR1 is ENHRY and CDR2 is SYGVKD. CDR3 residues: CAVKEGLQSTDTQYF. The CDR3 DNA reads TGTGCCGTTAAAGAGGGACTCCAGAGCACAGATACGCAGTATTTT.

The sample holds many counts of this clonotype. The chain is built from TRBV27 and TRBJ2-2; D unresolved. Germline-derived CDR1 and CDR2 are MNHEY and SMNVEV (reference sequence). The CDR3 has 13 residues. V was pared by 3 bases and J by 6 bases, with 8 bases between. CDR3 protein: CASSFMGPGELFF. CDR3 DNA: TGTGCCAGCAGTTTTATGGGCCCCGGGGAGCTGTTTTTT.

This clonotype was found many times. The chain uses TRBV4-1 and TRBJ2-7; 11 bases align to TRBD1. Germline V gene sequence: CDR1 MGHRA, CDR2 YSYEKL. The junction had 5 bases not matched to a gene; V was cut back by 0 bases and J by 4 bases. CDR3 length equals 16 residues. The CDR3 coding sequence is TGCGCCAGCAGCCAAGATCCCGGGACAGGGGGGTACGAGCAGTACTTC. Translating gives CASSQDPGTGGYEQYF.

A few counts support this clonotype. The J gene is TRBJ2-7, the V gene TRBV30; 7 nucleotides agree with TRBD2. Germline loops: CDR1 GTSNPN, CDR2 SVGIG (reference sequence). This CDR3 region has 13 residues. V trimming: 5 bases; J trimming: 0 bases; junction bases outside the gene matches: 4. CDR3 nucleotide sequence: TGTGCCTGGTCTAGCGGATTCTCCTACGAGCAGTACTTC. This translates into CAWSSGFSYEQYF.

In nucleotides, the CDR3 is TGTGCCAGCAGCTTAGATCGAGCGGCCGGGGAGCTGTTTTTT. It yields the protein CASSLDRAAGELFF. The V call is TRBV11-2, the J call TRBJ2-2; D may be TRBD2 (5 bases). CDR1 SGHAT and CDR2 FQNNGV come from the germline V gene. The CDR3 spans 14 residues. Trimming pared 0 bases from V and 6 bases from J, leaving 8 bases between.

The V gene is TRBV19, the J gene TRBJ1-5, with D possibly TRBD1 on 5 matching bases. The V end lost 5 bases, the J end lost 6 bases, and 14 bases lay between the germline ends. The CDR3 runs to 14 residues. Germline lookup yields CDR1 LNHDA and CDR2 SQIVND (reference sequence). The CDR3, as DNA: TGTGCCAGTAGTCCGGGGGTGATGCTTCAGCCCCAGCATTTT. Residues: CASSPGVMLQPQHF.

This clonotype has just one count. A read error may be the cause here, since a much bigger clone is one base away. J is TRBJ2-3 and V is TRBV6-2 or TRBV6-3, with D hard to call. CDR1 and CDR2 from the germline V gene are MNHEY and SVGEGT. Trimming removed 4 bases at V and 5 bases at J, with 10 bases between. The CDR3 is 13 amino acids. CDR3 sequence (DNA): TGTGCCAGCAGTTGCTACCCTCTAGATACGCAGTATTTT. As protein: CASSCYPLDTQYF.

As concerns this clonotype: A much larger clone lies one base from this, so it may be a read error. This chain uses TRBV2 with TRBJ1-2; 12 bases are shared with TRBD1. The CDR3 runs to 16 residues. The germline CDR1 and CDR2 sequences are SNHLY and FYNNEI. The CDR3 is CASSRTPGTGGLGCTF. In nucleotides, the CDR3 is TGTGCCAGCAGTCGTACTCCCGGGACAGGGGGCCTTGGCTGCACCTTC.

Comments on this clonotype: A read error is possible here, since a much larger clone lies one base away. V is TRBV7-9 and J is TRBJ2-1; D remains unclear. Per the germline V gene, CDR1 is SEHNR and CDR2 is FQNEAQ (reference sequence). There are 15 residues in the CDR3. The CDR3 sequence: CASSLGVDLPDEQSF. Written as DNA, the CDR3 is TGTGCCAGCAGCTTAGGGGTCGACCTCCCCGATGAGCAGTCCTTC.